This is a list of T cell receptor beta chains from one sample in a study of cytomegalovirus exposure and HLA in healthy donors. Clones were read by immunoSEQ multiplex PCR, and TCRdb kept only the in-frame ones, dropping some. Of some 120,000 clones detected, 8% to 9.5% appear once; the ten largest clones hold 4.5% to 7%. Sequencing used PBMCs. These TCRs come from a man aged 35-49 years in good health and CMV-seronegative. Each CDR3 is given with its conserved first and last residue. D genes are given only for firm matches. Clone size is shown for a subset of rows, as once, few, many or a class of expanded clone.

J: TRBJ2-3
D: TRBD2
size: -
V: TRBV29-1
DNA: TGCAGCGTCGTCGGACTAGCGGGGGCCGGAGATACGCAGTATTTT
CDR3: CSVVGLAGAGDTQYF

J: TRBJ1-1
D: -
size: few
V: TRBV6-6
DNA: TGTGCCAGCACCGACAGCGGGGGGATGAACACTGAAGCTTTCTTT
CDR3: CASTDSGGMNTEAFF

J: TRBJ2-7
D: TRBD1
size: -
V: TRBV7-8
DNA: TGTGCCAGCAGCCCTGGACAGGGGGCTTTCTCCTACGAGCAGTACTTC
CDR3: CASSPGQGAFSYEQYF

J: TRBJ2-7
D: TRBD1
size: -
V: TRBV19
DNA: TGTGCCAGTAGTAAGACAGGGAGCTCCTACGAGCAGTACTTC
CDR3: CASSKTGSSYEQYF

J: TRBJ1-4
D: TRBD1
size: few
V: TRBV5-1
DNA: TGCGCCAGCAGCTTGGGTGCGGCAGGGGGTGAAAAACTGTTTTTT
CDR3: CASSLGAAGGEKLFF

J: TRBJ1-2
D: -
size: few
V: TRBV11-1
DNA: TGTGCCAGCAGCAGGAATGCCGGGACTTATGGCTACACCTTC
CDR3: CASSRNAGTYGYTF

J: TRBJ1-4
D: -
size: few
V: TRBV11-2
DNA: TGTGCCAGCACCGGTTTGAGGGGGAATGAAAAACTGTTTTTT
CDR3: CASTGLRGNEKLFF

J: TRBJ1-2
D: TRBD1
size: -
V: TRBV28
DNA: TGTGCCAGCAGTAAGGGACAGGGTGGTGGCTACACCTTC
CDR3: CASSKGQGGGYTF

J: TRBJ1-2
D: TRBD1
size: -
V: TRBV5-6
DNA: TGTGCCAGCAGCCGCGGGACAGGGGGTGGCTACACCTTC
CDR3: CASSRGTGGGYTF

J: TRBJ2-7
D: -
size: -
V: TRBV4-2
DNA: TGTGCCAGCAGCCAAGATCAATACGAGCAGTACTTC
CDR3: CASSQDQYEQYF

J: TRBJ1-3
D: TRBD1
size: -
V: TRBV10-3
DNA: TGTGCCGTCCTAGGACAGGGCGTCCCTGGAAACACCATATATTTT
CDR3: CAVLGQGVPGNTIYF

J: TRBJ2-3
D: TRBD2
size: few
V: TRBV6-5
DNA: TGTCCTCAGACTAGCGGGGGTATGGATACGCAGTATTTT
CDR3: CPQTSGGMDTQYF

J: TRBJ2-4
D: TRBD1
size: -
V: TRBV5-1
DNA: TGCGCCAGCAGCCACTGGGACAGCCCTCAGTACAAAAACATTCAGTACTTC
CDR3: CASSHWDSPQYKNIQYF

J: TRBJ1-5
D: TRBD1
size: few
V: TRBV5-6
DNA: TGTGCCAGCAGCAGTTCCGGGACAGGGGGCAATCAGCCCCAGCATTTT
CDR3: CASSSSGTGGNQPQHF

J: TRBJ1-5
D: -
size: few
V: TRBV10-3
DNA: TGTGCCATCAGTGAGTCTCGAGGCCCTGGGCAGCCCCAGCATTTT
CDR3: CAISESRGPGQPQHF

J: TRBJ2-3
D: -
size: -
V: TRBV4-1
DNA: TGCGCCAGCAGCCAGTTAGACTTATTCTCCACAGATACGCAGTATTTT
CDR3: CASSQLDLFSTDTQYF

J: TRBJ2-2
D: -
size: few
V: TRBV5-1
DNA: TGCGCCAGCAGCATCTCCGGGAGCGCCAATGCCGGGGAGCTGTTTTTT
CDR3: CASSISGSANAGELFF

J: TRBJ1-5
D: -
size: few
V: TRBV27
DNA: TGTGCCAGCAGTTTAATGGGGGGATCGTGGGAGCCCCAGCATTTT
CDR3: CASSLMGGSWEPQHF

J: TRBJ2-7
D: TRBD1
size: -
V: TRBV14
DNA: TGTGCCAGCAGCCAAGGAATGGGGACAGGGACGTACGAGCAGTACTTC
CDR3: CASSQGMGTGTYEQYF

J: TRBJ2-2
D: TRBD1
size: -
V: TRBV2
DNA: TGTGCCAGCAGAACAACTTGGCGGACAGGAACGACCGGGGAGCTGTTTTTT
CDR3: CASRTTWRTGTTGELFF

J: TRBJ2-7
D: TRBD1
size: few
V: TRBV5-6
DNA: TGTGCCAGCAGCCCCGGGACAGGGGGAACCTACGAGCAGTACTTC
CDR3: CASSPGTGGTYEQYF

J: TRBJ2-2
D: -
size: once
V: TRBV28
DNA: TGTGCCAGCAGTTTATTTCTACTAGTCGACACCGGGGAGCTGTTTTTT
CDR3: CASSLFLLVDTGELFF

J: TRBJ2-7
D: TRBD1
size: few
V: TRBV7-2
DNA: TGTGCCAGCAGCCCAGCCGCAGGGGGTCCTGCCTACGAGCAGTACTTC
CDR3: CASSPAAGGPAYEQYF

J: TRBJ2-3
D: TRBD2
size: -
V: TRBV14
DNA: TGTGCCAGCAGCCTCGACCTTCCGGGACTAGCCACAGATACGCAGTATTTT
CDR3: CASSLDLPGLATDTQYF

J: TRBJ2-3
D: TRBD1
size: -
V: TRBV19
DNA: TGTGCCAGTAGTATTTCCGGGACAGGACAAGATACGCAGTATTTT
CDR3: CASSISGTGQDTQYF

J: TRBJ1-1
D: TRBD1
size: few
V: TRBV5-4
DNA: TGTGCCAGCACCCATGACAGGGGGTCCACTGAAGCTTTCTTT
CDR3: CASTHDRGSTEAFF

J: TRBJ2-1
D: TRBD1
size: few
V: TRBV5-1
DNA: TGCGCCAGCAGCTTAGGGGGCCCCAGCTCCTACAATGAGCAGTTCTTC
CDR3: CASSLGGPSSYNEQFF

J: TRBJ2-7
D: TRBD1
size: few
V: TRBV7-2
DNA: TGTGCCAGCAGCTATGGACAGGGTACCTACGAGCAGTACTTC
CDR3: CASSYGQGTYEQYF

J: TRBJ2-7
D: -
size: -
V: TRBV6-6
DNA: TGTGCCAGCAGCCGAGGACTTATCCTGCAGTACTTC
CDR3: CASSRGLILQYF

J: TRBJ1-5
D: TRBD1
size: few
V: TRBV19
DNA: TGTGCCAGTAGTAAAAGAGGGGGACAGGGCTTTTCTGGCAATCAGCCCCAGCATTTT
CDR3: CASSKRGGQGFSGNQPQHF

J: TRBJ1-1
D: -
size: few
V: TRBV2
DNA: TGTGCCAGCAGCGAGGAAGCTTTCTTT
CDR3: CASSEEAFF

J: TRBJ1-2
D: -
size: -
V: TRBV6-5
DNA: TGTGCCAGCATGAGAGGAGGCGGCTACACCTTC
CDR3: CASMRGGGYTF

J: TRBJ2-3
D: TRBD2
size: -
V: TRBV5-5
DNA: TGTGCCAGCAGCCCGACCCTAGCGGGGGGTAGCACAGATACGCAGTATTTT
CDR3: CASSPTLAGGSTDTQYF

J: TRBJ2-7
D: -
size: few
V: TRBV27
DNA: TGTGCCAGCAGTTTCTCCCAGGGGTCCTACGAGCAGTACTTC
CDR3: CASSFSQGSYEQYF

J: TRBJ1-5
D: -
size: few
V: TRBV25-1
DNA: TGTGCCAGCAGTGACTACGGGGAGGCTCAGCCCCAGCATTTT
CDR3: CASSDYGEAQPQHF

J: TRBJ2-3
D: TRBD2
size: few
V: TRBV27
DNA: TGTGCCAGCAGTTTATTCCCCCGATCCGCTAGCGGGGGGGCAGATACGCAGTATTTT
CDR3: CASSLFPRSASGGADTQYF

J: TRBJ1-4
D: -
size: -
V: TRBV25-1
DNA: TGTGCCAGCAGTGAAGGGGGGGCGAGGGATGAAAAACTGTTTTTT
CDR3: CASSEGGARDEKLFF

J: TRBJ2-3
D: TRBD2
size: many
V: TRBV5-1
DNA: TGCGCCAGCGGCGGGAGGGGGCCAGATACGCAGTATTTT
CDR3: CASGGRGPDTQYF

J: TRBJ2-1
D: TRBD2
size: few
V: TRBV30
DNA: TGTGCCTGGAGTGTAGTGGGGGGGGTATACAATGAGCAGTTCTTC
CDR3: CAWSVVGGVYNEQFF

J: TRBJ2-1
D: -
size: -
V: TRBV5-4
DNA: TGTGCCAGCAGCCCGGGGGGCGGGGACACGTACAATGAGCAGTTCTTC
CDR3: CASSPGGGDTYNEQFF

J: TRBJ2-3
D: -
size: -
V: TRBV9
DNA: TGTGCCAGCAGCGTCCCAGCGGTCACAGATACGCAGTATTTT
CDR3: CASSVPAVTDTQYF

J: TRBJ2-3
D: TRBD1
size: few
V: TRBV30
DNA: TGTGCCTGGAGTGTAGGGACAGGCACTAGCACAGATACGCAGTATTTT
CDR3: CAWSVGTGTSTDTQYF

J: TRBJ2-3
D: -
size: few
V: TRBV9
DNA: TGTGCCAGCAGCCCCGGGAGCACAGATACGCAGTATTTT
CDR3: CASSPGSTDTQYF

J: TRBJ2-7
D: TRBD1
size: -
V: TRBV9
DNA: TGTGCCAGCACCTTGGGACAGGAAACCTACGAGCAGTACTTC
CDR3: CASTLGQETYEQYF

J: TRBJ2-5
D: -
size: -
V: TRBV28
DNA: TGTGCCAGCAGTTTAACCAGGATCAGAGAGACCCAGTACTTC
CDR3: CASSLTRIRETQYF

J: TRBJ2-1
D: -
size: -
V: TRBV29-1
DNA: TGCAGCGTTGCATACAATGAGCAGTTCTTC
CDR3: CSVAYNEQFF

J: TRBJ2-1
D: -
size: few
V: TRBV5-1
DNA: TGCGCCAGCAGCTCCCGACTAGGTGAAGGCAATGAGCAGTTCTTC
CDR3: CASSSRLGEGNEQFF

J: TRBJ1-1
D: -
size: -
V: TRBV5-1
DNA: TGCGCCAGCAGCTCCCATAATCGAAACGGTGGCACTGAAGCTTTCTTT
CDR3: CASSSHNRNGGTEAFF

J: TRBJ1-2
D: -
size: few
V: TRBV6-5
DNA: TGTGCCAGCAGCCGACGAGGGGCCCAAAGGGGGGGCTACACCTTC
CDR3: CASSRRGAQRGGYTF

J: TRBJ1-1
D: TRBD1
size: -
V: TRBV27
DNA: TGTGCCAGCAGACCCGGGACAGGGTTGCCTGAAGCTTTCTTT
CDR3: CASRPGTGLPEAFF

J: TRBJ1-6
D: TRBD1
size: few
V: TRBV11-2
DNA: TGTGCCAGCAGCCCGTTAACAGGGGTGAATTCACCCCTCCACTTT
CDR3: CASSPLTGVNSPLHF

J: TRBJ2-2
D: -
size: -
V: TRBV19
DNA: TGTGCCAGTAGTATGTTAGCCGGGGAGCTGTTTTTT
CDR3: CASSMLAGELFF

J: TRBJ2-5
D: -
size: few
V: TRBV13
DNA: TGTGCCAGCAGCTTAGCGCGGAGGGGTGAGACCCAGTACTTC
CDR3: CASSLARRGETQYF

J: TRBJ1-2
D: TRBD1
size: few
V: TRBV29-1
DNA: TGCAGCGTCAGAGAGGACAGGGGAGGCTATGGCTACACCTTC
CDR3: CSVREDRGGYGYTF

J: TRBJ2-3
D: TRBD1
size: -
V: TRBV28
DNA: TGTGCCAGCAGTTACCGGGACAGGGAAGAAACAGATACGCAGTATTTT
CDR3: CASSYRDREETDTQYF

J: TRBJ1-1
D: -
size: -
V: TRBV7-8
DNA: TGTGCCAGCAGCCATGACATGGGGAGGTCTGAAGCTTTCTTT
CDR3: CASSHDMGRSEAFF

J: TRBJ1-1
D: -
size: -
V: TRBV30
DNA: TGTGCCTGGCGATCCCGGGGTGACACTGAAGCTTTCTTT
CDR3: CAWRSRGDTEAFF

J: TRBJ1-1
D: -
size: -
V: TRBV19
DNA: TGTGCCAGTAGTATGGAGGTGGGCCGGAACACTGAAGCTTTCTTT
CDR3: CASSMEVGRNTEAFF

J: TRBJ1-3
D: -
size: -
V: TRBV7-9
DNA: TGTGCCAGCCGAAGAGGGTCTGGAAACACCATATATTTT
CDR3: CASRRGSGNTIYF